The 30 T cell receptor beta chains below come from one sample, sequenced in a study of blood T cell repertoires in COVID-19. Using immunoSEQ multiplex PCR, the repertoire was profiled, and TCRdb retains in-frame clones only, with some absent. This sample carries 150,000 to 200,000 clones, roughly nine tenths of them seen once, and the ten largest clones take over 15%. The sequencing sample was made of peripheral blood. The receptors here all came from a man between 60 and 75 years old with active or convalescent COVID-19.

The V gene is TRBV7-8, the J gene TRBJ1-2, with TRBD1 as a possible D gene (5 bases). This CDR3 has 16 amino acids. Germline loops: CDR1 SGHVS, CDR2 FQNEAQ. The V end was cut by 0 bases, the J end by 7 bases, with 18 bases between. Here the CDR3 reads CASSLAVSGAGSGYTF. The CDR3 nucleotides read TGTGCCAGCAGCTTAGCGGTGTCTGGGGCAGGCAGTGGCTACACCTTC.

The V call is TRBV4-1, the J call TRBJ2-7, with a tentative D call TRBD1 (6 bases). V lost 4 bases, J lost 7 bases, and 14 bases lay in between. CDR3 length: 13 amino acids. The V gene's germline CDR1 is MGHRA and CDR2 YSYEKL. CDR3 coding DNA: TGCGCCAGCAGCCCACAGGGAATTGGGGAGCAGTACTTC. Protein product: CASSPQGIGEQYF.

The chain is built from TRBV7-8 and TRBJ2-1; D is possibly TRBD2 (7 bases). The length of the CDR3 is 16 residues. Trimming left V 6 bases short and J 8 bases short, with 23 bases between. CDR1 and CDR2 from the germline V gene are SGHVS and FQNEAQ. The CDR3 spells CASSPRLGGGYDEQFF. CDR3 nucleotide sequence: TGTGCCAGCAGTCCTCGGTTAGGGGGGGGGTACGATGAGCAGTTCTTC. Full variable domain (missing parts from reference TRBV7-8 and TRBJ2-1): GAGVSQSPRYKVAKRGQDVALRCDPISGHVSLFWYQQALGQGPEFLTYFQNEAQLDKSGLPSDRFFAERPEGSVSTLKIQRTQQEDSAVYLCASSPRLGGGYDEQFFGPGTRLTVL.

This clone was observed a few times. This CDR3 is CASSSRQGYTEAFF. CDR3 coding DNA: TGTGCCAGTAGTTCACGACAGGGATACACTGAAGCTTTCTTT. The chain joins TRBV19 to TRBJ1-1, with 7 bases identical to TRBD1. The CDR3 loop spans 14 amino acids. The ends lost 5 bases at V and 3 bases at J; junction bases unmatched: 6. Germline CDR1 and CDR2: LNHDA and SQIVND (reference sequence).

This chain joins TRBV7-8 and TRBJ2-7; TRBD1 matches 10 bases. The CDR3 totals 14 residues. Trimming at V came to 3 bases and at J to 6 bases, leaving 5 bases not matched to a gene. Germline loops: CDR1 SGHVS, CDR2 FQNEAQ. CDR3 nucleotides: TGTGCCAGCAGCTTTAAGGGACAGGGGAGCGAGCAGTACTTC. It specifies CASSFKGQGSEQYF.

This clone appeared a single time. The rearrangement joins TRBV19 to TRBJ1-6; D gene unclear. Germline lookup yields CDR1 LNHDA and CDR2 SQIVND (reference sequence). The CDR3 contains 15 residues. Trimming removed 6 bases from V and 7 bases from J, with 16 bases in between. CDR3 loop: CASSPGREYNSPLHF. CDR3 nucleotide sequence: TGTGCCAGTAGCCCGGGGAGGGAGTACAATTCACCCCTCCACTTT.

The genes are TRBV29-1 and TRBJ2-1; 11 bases are a match to TRBD1. V shed 4 bases, J shed 7 bases, and the junction held 3 bases outside the gene matches. The CDR3 totals 13 residues. Per the germline V gene, CDR1 is SQVTM and CDR2 is ANQGSEA. CDR3 nucleotide sequence: TGCAGCGTTGCAGGACAGGGGGCGAATGAGCAGTTCTTC. Translation gives CSVAGQGANEQFF.

The sample holds a few counts of this clone. The chain carries TRBV19 and TRBJ2-2; TRBD1 is a possible D gene (6 bases). Germline V CDR1 and CDR2: LNHDA, SQIVND (reference sequence). V dropped 9 bases and J dropped 0 bases, with 14 bases sitting between them. This CDR3 is 15 amino acids long. The CDR3 loop is CASRTVHSNTGELFF. CDR3 bases: TGTGCCAGCCGGACAGTACACTCGAACACCGGGGAGCTGTTTTTT.

CDR3 region: CASSTSRTGGVRRNYGYTF. DNA of the CDR3: TGCGCCAGCAGCACCAGTAGGACAGGGGGCGTAAGGCGCAACTATGGCTACACCTTC. V gene TRBV4-1 combines with J gene TRBJ1-2; 11 nucleotides align to TRBD1. The CDR3 has 19 residues. Losses at the gene ends were 5 bases for V and 2 bases for J; bases not matched to a gene: 16. CDR1 is MGHRA and CDR2 is YSYEKL in the germline V gene.

This clone was recorded only once. V and J are TRBV19 and TRBJ1-5; 10 bases map to TRBD1. CDR1 LNHDA and CDR2 SQIVND come from the germline V gene (reference sequence). CDR3 length: 15 amino acids. With 4 bases clipped from V and 7 bases from J, the junction kept 7 bases outside the gene matches. The CDR3 DNA sequence: TGTGCCAGTAGTAATAATCCGGGACAGGGGCAGCCCCAGCATTTT. Translating it yields CASSNNPGQGQPQHF.

This chain uses TRBV5-5 with TRBJ1-2; 7 nucleotides align to TRBD1. The V gene end was trimmed by 0 bases and the J gene end by 4 bases; junction bases not matched to a gene: 3. Germline CDR1 and CDR2: SGHKS and YYEKEE (reference sequence). This CDR3 contains 14 residues. The CDR3 bases are TGTGCCAGCAGCTTGGGGGACAGATTCTATGGCTACACCTTC. It specifies CASSLGDRFYGYTF.

The CDR3 nucleotides are TGTGCCAGCAGTCCATTCCTGATTCTAGCGGGAGCTGCAGATACGCAGTATTTT. Protein: CASSPFLILAGAADTQYF. The chain employs TRBV7-9 and TRBJ2-3, with 10 positions matching TRBD2. J lost 4 bases, V lost 6 bases, and 16 bases had no gene match. The V gene's germline CDR1 is SEHNR and CDR2 FQNEAQ (reference sequence). The CDR3 runs to 18 residues.

This chain uses TRBV3-1 (or the pseudogene TRBV3-2) with TRBJ2-5; 13 bases align to TRBD2. V lost 0 bases to trimming and J lost 5 bases; unmatched junction nucleotides: 9. This CDR3 region has 18 residues. The germline V gene encodes CDR1 LGHDT and CDR2 YNNKEL (reference sequence). CDR3: CASSQDPGLAGERETQYF. CDR3 DNA sequence: TGTGCCAGCAGCCAAGACCCTGGACTAGCGGGGGAGAGGGAGACCCAGTACTTC.

A single count supports this clone. The chain couples TRBV30 to TRBJ1-6; tentatively, D is TRBD1 (5 bases). CDR1 GTSNPN and CDR2 SVGIG come from the germline V gene (reference sequence). The V gene lost 8 bases and the J gene lost 3 bases, with 11 bases spanning the gap. The CDR3 is 13 amino acids. Written as DNA, the CDR3 is TGTGCCGGGGGGACGGACTATAATTCACCCCTCCACTTT. Protein: CAGGTDYNSPLHF.

This clone appeared once. The CDR3 sequence: CASSISGGGDTQYF. The CDR3 DNA follows: TGCGCCAGCAGCATTAGCGGGGGAGGAGATACGCAGTATTTT. The chain links TRBV4-1 to TRBJ2-3; 9 bases line up with TRBD2. With 5 bases clipped from V and 5 bases from J, the junction kept 5 bases outside the gene matches. Germline assignment: CDR1 MGHRA and CDR2 YSYEKL. This CDR3 has 14 residues.

This chain links TRBV6-2 or TRBV6-3 with TRBJ2-1, with D hard to call. CDR1 MNHEY and CDR2 SVGEGT come from the germline V gene. The CDR3 extends over 11 amino acids. V lost 5 bases and J 4 bases, leaving 3 bases between the germline ends. The CDR3 nucleotides are TGTGCCAGCAGTCCGTACAATGAGCAGTTCTTC. Protein product: CASSPYNEQFF.

This sequence joins TRBV28 and TRBJ1-1; tentatively, D is TRBD1 (6 bases). CDR3 length: 15 amino acids. Germline loops: CDR1 MDHEN, CDR2 SYDVKM. Trimming stripped 5 bases from V and 5 bases from J, with 18 bases between. CDR3 sequence: CASSPPGGRWTEAFF. The CDR3 DNA sequence: TGTGCCAGCAGTCCCCCGGGGGGCCGGTGGACTGAAGCTTTCTTT.

The chain links TRBV29-1 to TRBJ2-7; the D gene is possibly TRBD1 (6 bases). The CDR3 spans 13 residues. The germline V gene has CDR1 SQVTM and CDR2 ANQGSEA. Trimming took off 4 bases at V and 3 bases at J, with 13 bases between the two ends. The CDR3 is CSVGRGNLYEQYF. CDR3 sequence (DNA): TGCAGCGTTGGCAGGGGAAACCTCTACGAGCAGTACTTC.

The chain recombines TRBV5-1 with TRBJ1-1; 9 bases line up with TRBD1. The CDR3 is 15 amino acids. Germline CDR1 SGHRS, CDR2 YFSETQ. V lost 4 bases to trimming and J lost 1 base; unmatched junction nucleotides: 5. The CDR3 is CASSVDRGQNTEAFF. DNA of the CDR3: TGCGCCAGCAGCGTGGACAGGGGCCAGAACACTGAAGCTTTCTTT.

The chain uses TRBV10-1 and TRBJ2-2; no definite D call. The CDR3 extends over 13 amino acids. Trimming removed 1 base at V and 4 bases at J, with 4 bases between. Germline CDR1 and CDR2: WNHNN and SYGVQD (reference sequence). In nucleotides, the CDR3 is TGCGCCAGCAGTGAGTTGGCCACCGGGGAGCTGTTTTTT. Translating gives CASSELATGELFF.

The chain recombines TRBV27 with TRBJ1-6, with D perhaps matching TRBD1 (5 bases). The ends were cut back, 6 bases at V and 6 bases at J, with 18 bases in the middle. The CDR3 is 16 residues long. Germline V gene sequence: CDR1 MNHEY, CDR2 SMNVEV (reference sequence). The CDR3 DNA reads as TGTGCCAGCAGCCTAAAACCAGGGTTCAGTAATTCACCCCTCCACTTT. Translated, it gives CASSLKPGFSNSPLHF.

The J gene is TRBJ1-2, the V gene TRBV28; D possibly corresponds to TRBD1 (5 bases). Germline-derived CDR1 and CDR2 are MDHEN and SYDVKM. The CDR3 loop spans 12 amino acids. V shed 4 bases and J shed 3 bases, with 6 bases lying between them. This CDR3 reads CASSSGDYGYTF. CDR3 bases: TGTGCCAGCAGTTCGGGGGACTATGGCTACACCTTC.

In its sample, this clone was seen once. The V call is TRBV23-1, the J call TRBJ2-1; tentatively, D is TRBD2 (6 bases). TRBV23-1 is given ORF status, its function remaining uncertain. The length of the CDR3 is 13 residues. As DNA, the CDR3 is TGCGTACGGGGGTTTAAGCCCCTCAATGAGCAGTTCTTC. It specifies CVRGFKPLNEQFF.

V gene TRBV12-3 or TRBV12-4 combines with J gene TRBJ1-2; D remains unclear. The CDR3 covers 11 residues. V lost 4 bases, J lost 5 bases, and 5 bases lay in between. CDR3 coding DNA: TGTGCCAGCAGTTATCGTTATGGCTACACCTTC. Amino acids: CASSYRYGYTF.

The chain links TRBV6-2 or TRBV6-3 to TRBJ2-1; 11 positions agree with TRBD1. The CDR3 extends over 15 amino acids. V shed 6 bases, J shed 9 bases, and the junction held 10 bases outside the gene matches. Per germline, CDR1 MNHEY and CDR2 SVGEGT. The CDR3 loop is CASSPGTGGGREQFF. CDR3 DNA: TGTGCCAGCAGCCCCGGGACAGGGGGTGGTCGTGAGCAGTTCTTC.

CDR3 in DNA: TGCAGCGTTGAGGTAACGGGGGAGACCCAGTACTTC. Translation gives CSVEVTGETQYF. The chain employs TRBV29-1 and TRBJ2-5, with D possibly TRBD2 on 5 matching bases. CDR1 is SQVTM and CDR2 is ANQGSEA in the germline V gene. The V end was cut by 3 bases, the J end by 5 bases, with 10 bases between. There are 12 residues in the CDR3.

Worth noting for this clone: The identical CDR3 is also encoded by other nucleotide sequences in the sample. The chain is built from TRBV7-8 and TRBJ1-5, with TRBD1 matching over 9 bases. After removal of 5 bases from V and 0 bases from J, the junction contained 8 bases not matched to a gene. The CDR3 has 17 residues. Germline V lookup: CDR1 SGHVS, CDR2 FQNEAQ. The DNA of the CDR3 is TGTGCCAGCAGCCTCAGGACAGGGGCATATAGCAATCAGCCCCAGCATTTT. It translates to CASSLRTGAYSNQPQHF.

V and J are TRBV6-5 and TRBJ1-6; tentatively, D is TRBD1 (6 bases). V dropped 2 bases and J dropped 11 bases, with 16 bases sitting between them. Looked up from germline, CDR1 is MNHEY and CDR2 is SVGAGI. The CDR3 is made up of 15 amino acids. The CDR3 region is CASSYTRQGQAPLHF. CDR3 nucleotide sequence: TGTGCCAGCAGTTACACTAGGCAGGGGCAGGCACCCCTCCACTTT.

This chain links TRBV18 with TRBJ2-7; 7 nucleotides agree with TRBD1. CDR1 is KGHSH, CDR2 LQKENI, per germline. This CDR3 spans 15 amino acids. V dropped 5 bases and J dropped 6; count of bases not matched to a gene: 13. The CDR3 region is CASSGPGQTVGEQYF. In nucleotides, the CDR3 is TGTGCCAGCTCAGGACCGGGACAGACCGTTGGCGAGCAGTACTTC. Drawing the rest from reference TRBV18 and TRBJ2-7, the complete variable domain is NAGVMQNPRHLVRRRGQEARLRCSPMKGHSHVYWYRQLPEEGLKFMVYLQKENIIDESGMPKERFSAEFPKEGPSILRIQQVVRGDSAAYFCASSGPGQTVGEQYFGPGTRLTVT.

This clone showed up just once. The rearrangement uses TRBV2 and TRBJ2-2, with 14 bases fitting TRBD2. CDR3 length equals 17 residues. Per the germline V gene, CDR1 is SNHLY and CDR2 is FYNNEI. V shed 5 bases, J shed 7 bases, and the junction held 9 bases outside the gene matches. The CDR3 region is CASSPTSGGAGGGELFF. The DNA for the CDR3 is TGTGCCAGCAGTCCGACTAGCGGGGGGGCCGGAGGCGGGGAGCTGTTTTTT.